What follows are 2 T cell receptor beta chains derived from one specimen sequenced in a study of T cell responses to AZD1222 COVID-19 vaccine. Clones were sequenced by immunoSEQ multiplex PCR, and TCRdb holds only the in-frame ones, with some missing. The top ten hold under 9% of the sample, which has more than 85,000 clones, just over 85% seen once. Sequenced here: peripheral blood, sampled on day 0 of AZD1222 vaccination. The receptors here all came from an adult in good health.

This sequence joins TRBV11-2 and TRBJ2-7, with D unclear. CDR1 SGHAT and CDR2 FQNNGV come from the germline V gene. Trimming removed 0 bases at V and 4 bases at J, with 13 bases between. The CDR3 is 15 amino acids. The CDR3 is CASSLEAGQNYEQYF. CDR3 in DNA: TGTGCCAGCAGCTTAGAAGCCGGGCAGAATTACGAGCAGTACTTC.

In DNA, the CDR3 is TGTGCCAGCAGCCGAGGCACAGATACGCAGTATTTT. This translates into CASSRGTDTQYF. The V gene is TRBV7-8, the J gene TRBJ2-3, with D unclear. V lost 5 bases and J lost 1, with 4 bases in between. Germline V gives CDR1 SGHVS, CDR2 FQNEAQ. The CDR3 loop spans 12 amino acids.